These 21 T cell receptor beta chains share one sample of origin, sequenced in a study of T cells after posttransplantation cyclophosphamide. Profiled with immunoSEQ multiplex PCR; TCRdb holds only in-frame clones, not every one. The table records approximately 15,000 clones, around 86% of them present only once. What was sequenced was memory CD4+ T cells sorted from PBMCs. These receptors were obtained from a man aged 50 to 59 in good health, CMV-negative, and a related stem cell transplant donor.

The chain combines TRBV7-9 with TRBJ2-2; D gene unclear. The V gene lost 5 bases and the J gene lost 5 bases, with 9 bases spanning the gap. Germline assignment: CDR1 SEHNR and CDR2 FQNEAQ (reference sequence). This CDR3 has 13 amino acids. The CDR3 region is CASSLTATGELFF. The CDR3 DNA follows: TGTGCCAGCAGCCTCACAGCTACCGGGGAGCTGTTTTTT.

This chain links TRBV7-2 with TRBJ1-2; D might be TRBD1 (6 bases). Trimming cost V 5 bases and J 7 bases, with 14 bases left between them. CDR3 length equals 13 residues. CDR1 and CDR2 (germline): SGHTA, FQGNSA. In nucleotides, the CDR3 is TGTGCCAGCAGCATACAGGGTTTGGGTGGCTACACCTTC. Protein product: CASSIQGLGGYTF.

The chain couples TRBV9 to TRBJ2-7, with TRBD2 identical over 8 bases. The trim removed 6 bases at V and 2 bases at J, leaving 10 bases unmatched. The CDR3 has 15 amino acids. The germline V gene encodes CDR1 SGDLS and CDR2 YYNGEE. CDR3 nucleotides: TGTGCCAGCACGGGAGGGGCGGGAGAAACCTACGAGCAGTACTTC. The encoded protein is CASTGGAGETYEQYF.

The chain combines TRBV9 with TRBJ2-3; 13 bases align to TRBD2. This CDR3 is built from 16 residues. Germline V gives CDR1 SGDLS, CDR2 YYNGEE. Trimming cost V 2 bases and J 4 bases; bases outside gene matches: 4. This CDR3 reads CASSVGLAGAPDTQYF. CDR3 DNA sequence: TGTGCCAGCAGCGTTGGACTAGCGGGAGCTCCAGATACGCAGTATTTT.

The chain has TRBV7-6 and TRBJ2-7, with TRBD2 matching over 11 bases. In germline, CDR1 is SGHVS, CDR2 FNYEAQ. V was pared by 1 base and J by 4 bases, with 15 bases of the junction left unmatched. The CDR3 is 19 residues long. In nucleotides, the CDR3 is TGTGCCAGCAGCTTAGGGTTGGCTAGCGGGAGGTCTATGAGTTACGAGCAGTACTTC. Translation gives CASSLGLASGRSMSYEQYF. Together with reference TRBV7-6 and TRBJ2-7, the CDR3 gives the full variable domain: GAGVSQSPRYKVTKRGQDVALRCDPISGHVSLYWYRQALGQGPEFLTYFNYEAQQDKSGLPNDRFSAERPEGSISTLTIQRTEQRDSAMYRCASSLGLASGRSMSYEQYFGPGTRLTVT.

The V call is TRBV9, the J call TRBJ1-3; TRBD1 matches at 8 bases. With V trimmed by 3 bases and J by 4 bases, 9 bases remained unmatched. The CDR3 loop spans 16 amino acids. Germline V gene data show CDR1 as SGDLS and CDR2 as YYNGEE. This CDR3 is CASSDGQGGAGNTIYF. In DNA, the CDR3 is TGTGCCAGCAGCGACGGACAGGGAGGGGCAGGAAACACCATATATTTT. The full variable domain, its missing parts supplied by reference TRBV9 and TRBJ1-3, is DSGVTQTPKHLITATGQRVTLRCSPRSGDLSVYWYQQSLDQGLQFLIQYYNGEERAKGNILERFSAQQFPDLHSELNLSSLELGDSALYFCASSDGQGGAGNTIYFGEGSWLTVV.

The chain has TRBV20-1 and TRBJ1-1; D ambiguous. The CDR3 is 11 amino acids. Trimming removed 5 bases from V and 0 bases from J, with 4 bases in between. Per germline, CDR1 DFQATT and CDR2 SNEGSKA (reference sequence). The CDR3 is CSAPLNTEAFF. The DNA of the CDR3 is TGCAGTGCTCCGTTGAACACTGAAGCTTTCTTT.

This clone has a single count. The gene calls are TRBV18 and TRBJ1-5, with no clear D. Looked up from germline, CDR1 is KGHSH and CDR2 is LQKENI. The CDR3 is 13 residues long. Trimming left V 6 bases short and J 5 bases short, with 11 bases between. CDR3 sequence: CASSPQADQPQHF. The CDR3, as DNA: TGTGCCAGCTCCCCCCAGGCTGATCAGCCCCAGCATTTT.

The rearrangement joins TRBV9 to TRBJ2-2; D is possibly TRBD1 (5 bases). Germline CDR1 SGDLS, CDR2 YYNGEE. This CDR3 contains 15 residues. Trimming left V 1 base short and J 1 base short, with 8 bases between. The CDR3: CASSVRQQNTGELFF. CDR3 DNA: TGTGCCAGCAGCGTACGACAGCAGAACACCGGGGAGCTGTTTTTT.

The chain employs TRBV19 and TRBJ2-7; maybe TRBD2 (6 bases). Germline assignment: CDR1 LNHDA and CDR2 SQIVND (reference sequence). Trimming pared 3 bases from V and 0 bases from J, leaving 9 bases between. The CDR3 has 14 amino acids. The CDR3, as DNA: TGTGCCAGTAGTATCTCCGGGAGCTCCTACGAGCAGTACTTC. Its translation is CASSISGSSYEQYF.

The chain recombines TRBV7-2 with TRBJ2-1; D possibly corresponds to TRBD2 (5 bases). Trimming cost V 5 bases and J 0 bases, with 20 bases left between them. Germline values: CDR1 SGHTA, CDR2 FQGNSA. The CDR3 is 18 amino acids. The CDR3 region has the DNA TGTGCCAGCAGCCCTGGACTTACGCCTACGAGCTCCTACAATGAGCAGTTCTTC. It codes for CASSPGLTPTSSYNEQFF.

V is TRBV5-4 and J is TRBJ2-3, with unresolved D. The CDR3 consists of 13 residues. V was clipped by 4 bases and J by 3 bases, with 9 bases between them. CDR1 and CDR2 from the germline V gene are SGHNT and YYREEE (reference sequence). The CDR3 here is CASSTTETDTQYF. The CDR3 DNA is TGTGCCAGCAGCACCACAGAGACAGATACGCAGTATTTT.

The chain recombines TRBV6-6 with TRBJ1-6; D call uncertain. This CDR3 region has 16 residues. The V end lost 8 bases, the J end lost 11 bases, and 25 bases lay between the germline ends. Per the germline V gene, CDR1 is MNHNY and CDR2 is SVGAGI (reference sequence). CDR3 bases: TGTGCCAGCTGCCGTGCCGGTGCTAAACTGTCGGCACCCCTCCACTTT. As protein: CASCRAGAKLSAPLHF.

V gene TRBV2 combines with J gene TRBJ1-1; a weak D match, TRBD1 (6 bases). This CDR3 is built from 14 residues. Germline lookup yields CDR1 SNHLY and CDR2 FYNNEI. The V gene lost 6 bases and the J gene lost 3 bases, with 14 bases spanning the gap. CDR3 loop: CASSRGGADTEAFF. In DNA, the CDR3 is TGTGCCAGCAGCCGAGGGGGGGCCGACACTGAAGCTTTCTTT.

The chain is built from TRBV4-2 and TRBJ2-7, with TRBD2 matching 13 bases. The trim removed 1 base at V and 0 bases at J, leaving 0 bases unmatched. The germline V gene has CDR1 LGHNA and CDR2 YNFKEQ. This CDR3 region has 16 residues. CDR3: CASSQGLAGGSYEQYF. For the CDR3, the DNA is TGTGCCAGCAGCCAAGGACTAGCGGGGGGCTCCTACGAGCAGTACTTC.

The V gene is TRBV4-1, the J gene TRBJ1-3, with D possibly matching TRBD1 (6 bases). Trimming took off 2 bases at V and 4 bases at J, with 12 bases between the two ends. Germline loops: CDR1 MGHRA, CDR2 YSYEKL. The CDR3 consists of 15 residues. The DNA of the CDR3 is TGCGCCAGCAGCCAATTCAGGGGATCAGGAAACACCATATATTTT. It translates to CASSQFRGSGNTIYF.

The chain has TRBV7-8 and TRBJ1-3, with TRBD1 matching over 10 bases. Germline CDR1 reads SGHVS; CDR2 reads FQNEAQ. The CDR3 contains 16 residues. V lost 8 bases and J lost 4; bases outside the gene matches: 11. Here the CDR3 DNA reads TGTGCCAGCGGTCGCCGGGACAGGGGATCCGGAAACACCATATATTTT. Translation: CASGRRDRGSGNTIYF.

The chain joins TRBV27 to TRBJ2-7; 9 bases are a match to TRBD1. Per germline, CDR1 MNHEY and CDR2 SMNVEV (reference sequence). CDR3 length: 13 residues. Trimming took 3 bases from V and 9 from J; bases not matched to a gene: 6. This CDR3 reads CASSFGGQGWQYF. DNA for the CDR3: TGTGCCAGCAGTTTCGGGGGACAGGGCTGGCAGTACTTC.

V gene TRBV5-1 combines with J gene TRBJ1-5; TRBD1 matches at 7 bases. Germline V gene sequence: CDR1 SGHRS, CDR2 YFSETQ. The CDR3 covers 14 residues. J lost 2 bases, V lost 5 bases, and 4 bases had no gene match. The CDR3 loop is CASRPDRGNQPQHF. CDR3 sequence (DNA): TGCGCCAGCAGGCCCGACAGGGGCAATCAGCCCCAGCATTTT.

The chain combines TRBV7-8 with TRBJ1-1; D is unclear. The CDR3 extends over 14 amino acids. The V end was cut by 1 base, the J end by 5 bases, with 11 bases between. Germline CDR1 reads SGHVS; CDR2 reads FQNEAQ. CDR3 loop: CASSLEGKRTEAFF. CDR3 DNA sequence: TGTGCCAGCAGCTTAGAAGGGAAGCGGACTGAAGCTTTCTTT. Drawing the rest from reference TRBV7-8 and TRBJ1-1, the complete variable domain is GAGVSQSPRYKVAKRGQDVALRCDPISGHVSLFWYQQALGQGPEFLTYFQNEAQLDKSGLPSDRFFAERPEGSVSTLKIQRTQQEDSAVYLCASSLEGKRTEAFFGQGTRLTVV.

This chain connects TRBV11-2 to TRBJ2-1; D is possibly TRBD2 (5 bases). V lost 8 bases and J lost 3, with 8 bases in between. The CDR3 runs 12 residues. Per the germline V gene, CDR1 is SGHAT and CDR2 is FQNNGV. In nucleotides, the CDR3 is TGTGCCAGCCGGGGAGACTACAATGAGCAGTTCTTC. This gives the protein CASRGDYNEQFF.